The clone carrying this TCR beta chain was counted many times. Germline trimming cut 5 bases from V and 4 bases from J; bases unmatched to any gene: 7. CDR3 length equals 15 residues. Germline CDR1 is SGHTA and CDR2 is FQGTGA. Individual cDNA molecules were tagged with unique molecular identifiers. TCRdb itself ran the 5' RACE reads through MiXCR, one entry per CDR3 protein. This sample has 65,000 to 95,000 distinct CDR3 sequences, with approximately 5% found just once. These data are taken from a study of early T cells in non-severe SARS-CoV-2 infection. The chain couples TRBV7-3 to TRBJ2-3, with 9 positions matching TRBD2. This specimen consisted of whole blood, obtained at baseline. The receptor was derived from an adult who was a healthcare worker with PCR-confirmed SARS-CoV-2 infection or an uninfected control (not recorded which). The CDR3 sequence: CASSVAGVGADTQYF. DNA for the CDR3: TGTGCCAGCAGCGTAGCGGGAGTAGGGGCAGATACGCAGTATTTT. Variable domain in full (rest from reference TRBV7-3 and TRBJ2-3): GAGVSQTPSNKVTEKGKYVELRCDPISGHTALYWYRQSLGQGPEFLIYFQGTGAADDSGLPNDRFFAVRPEGSVSTLKIQRTERGDSAVYLCASSVAGVGADTQYFGPGTRLTVL.